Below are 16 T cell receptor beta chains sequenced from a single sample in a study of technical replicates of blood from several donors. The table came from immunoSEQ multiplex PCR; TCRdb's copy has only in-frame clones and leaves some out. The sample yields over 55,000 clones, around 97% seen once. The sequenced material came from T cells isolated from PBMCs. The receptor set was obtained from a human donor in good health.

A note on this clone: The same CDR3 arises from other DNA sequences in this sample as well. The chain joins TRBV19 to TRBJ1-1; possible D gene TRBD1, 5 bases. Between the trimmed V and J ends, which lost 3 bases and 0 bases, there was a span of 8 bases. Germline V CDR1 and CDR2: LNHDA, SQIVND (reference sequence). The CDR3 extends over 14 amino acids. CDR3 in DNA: TGTGCCAGTAGTATCCGACAGATGAACACTGAAGCTTTCTTT. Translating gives CASSIRQMNTEAFF.

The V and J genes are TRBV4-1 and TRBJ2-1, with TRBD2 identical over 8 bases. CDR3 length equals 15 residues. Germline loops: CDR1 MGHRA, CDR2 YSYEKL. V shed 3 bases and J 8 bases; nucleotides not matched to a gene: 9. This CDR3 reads CASSQAGTRYDEQFF. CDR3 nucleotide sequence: TGCGCCAGCAGCCAGGCCGGGACTAGATATGATGAGCAGTTCTTC.

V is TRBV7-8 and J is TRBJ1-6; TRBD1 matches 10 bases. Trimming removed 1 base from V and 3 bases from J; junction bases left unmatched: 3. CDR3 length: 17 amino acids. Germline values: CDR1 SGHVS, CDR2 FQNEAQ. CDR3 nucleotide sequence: TGTGCCAGCAGCTTAGTGGGACAGGGGTTCTATAATTCACCCCTCCACTTT. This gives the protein CASSLVGQGFYNSPLHF.

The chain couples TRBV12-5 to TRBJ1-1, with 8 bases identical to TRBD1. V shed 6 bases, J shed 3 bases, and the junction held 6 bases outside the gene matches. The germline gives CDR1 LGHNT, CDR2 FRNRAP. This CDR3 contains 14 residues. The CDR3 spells CASGGDRRYTEAFF. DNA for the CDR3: TGTGCTAGTGGGGGGGACAGGCGATACACTGAAGCTTTCTTT.

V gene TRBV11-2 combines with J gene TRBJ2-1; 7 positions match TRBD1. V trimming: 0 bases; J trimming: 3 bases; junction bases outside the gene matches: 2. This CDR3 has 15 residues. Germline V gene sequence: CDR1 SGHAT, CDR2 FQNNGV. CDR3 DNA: TGTGCCAGCAGCTTAGATCCAGGGGGCTACAATGAGCAGTTCTTC. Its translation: CASSLDPGGYNEQFF.

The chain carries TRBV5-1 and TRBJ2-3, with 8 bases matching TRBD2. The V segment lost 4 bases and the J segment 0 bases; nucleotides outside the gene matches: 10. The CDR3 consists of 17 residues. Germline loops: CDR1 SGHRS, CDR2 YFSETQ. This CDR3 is CASSPLGSGTSTDTQYF. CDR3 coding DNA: TGCGCCAGCAGCCCCCTTGGTAGCGGGACAAGCACAGATACGCAGTATTTT.

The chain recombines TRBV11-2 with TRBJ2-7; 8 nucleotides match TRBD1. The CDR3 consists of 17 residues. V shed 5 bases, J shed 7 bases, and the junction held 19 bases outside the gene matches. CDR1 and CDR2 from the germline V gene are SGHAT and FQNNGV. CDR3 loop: CASSPPPLRDRRKEQYF. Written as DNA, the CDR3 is TGTGCCAGCAGCCCTCCCCCACTCCGGGACAGGAGAAAGGAGCAGTACTTC.

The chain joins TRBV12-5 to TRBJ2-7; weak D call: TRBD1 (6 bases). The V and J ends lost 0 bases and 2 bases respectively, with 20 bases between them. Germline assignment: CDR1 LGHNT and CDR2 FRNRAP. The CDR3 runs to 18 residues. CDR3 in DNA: TGTGCTAGTGGTTTGGTCCTCCTTTTAGCAGGGGAAACCTACGAGCAGTACTTC. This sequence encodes CASGLVLLLAGETYEQYF.

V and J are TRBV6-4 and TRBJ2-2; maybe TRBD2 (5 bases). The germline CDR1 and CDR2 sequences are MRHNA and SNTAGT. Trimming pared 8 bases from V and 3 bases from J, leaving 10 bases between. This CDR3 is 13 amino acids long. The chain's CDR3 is CASSSLYTGELFF. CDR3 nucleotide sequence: TGTGCCAGCTCTAGCCTCTACACCGGGGAGCTGTTTTTT.

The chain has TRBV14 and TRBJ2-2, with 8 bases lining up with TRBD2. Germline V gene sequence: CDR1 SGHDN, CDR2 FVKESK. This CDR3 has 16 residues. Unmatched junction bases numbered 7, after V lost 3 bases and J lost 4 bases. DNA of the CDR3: TGTGCCAGCAGCCAGTCACTAGCGGTAGCCACCGGGGAGCTGTTTTTT. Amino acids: CASSQSLAVATGELFF.

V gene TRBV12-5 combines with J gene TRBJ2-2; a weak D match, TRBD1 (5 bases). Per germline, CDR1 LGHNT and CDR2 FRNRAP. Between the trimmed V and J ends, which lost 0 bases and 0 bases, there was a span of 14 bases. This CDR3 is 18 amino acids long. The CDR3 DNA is TGTGCTAGTGGTTTGGTCCCAACAGGTTATTCGAACACCGGGGAGCTGTTTTTT. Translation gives CASGLVPTGYSNTGELFF.

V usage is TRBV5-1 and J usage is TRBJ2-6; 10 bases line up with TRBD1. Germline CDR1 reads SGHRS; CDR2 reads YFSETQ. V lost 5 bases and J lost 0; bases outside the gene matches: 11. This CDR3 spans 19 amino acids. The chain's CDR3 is CASRTTGGGSYSGANVLTF. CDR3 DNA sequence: TGCGCCAGCAGAACGACAGGGGGCGGCTCTTACTCTGGGGCCAACGTCCTGACTTTC.

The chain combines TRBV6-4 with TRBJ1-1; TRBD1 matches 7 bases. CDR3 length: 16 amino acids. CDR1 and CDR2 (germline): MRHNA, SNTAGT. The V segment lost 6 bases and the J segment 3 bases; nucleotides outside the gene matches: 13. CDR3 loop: CASSAKTGNSDTEAFF. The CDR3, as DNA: TGTGCCAGCAGCGCGAAGACAGGGAATTCAGACACTGAAGCTTTCTTT.

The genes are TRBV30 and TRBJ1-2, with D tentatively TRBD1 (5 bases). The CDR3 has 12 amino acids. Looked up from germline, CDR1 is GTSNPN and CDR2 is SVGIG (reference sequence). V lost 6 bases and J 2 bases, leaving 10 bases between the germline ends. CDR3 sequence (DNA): TGTGCCTGCCGGGGGGGAAACTATGGCTACACCTTC. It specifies CACRGGNYGYTF.

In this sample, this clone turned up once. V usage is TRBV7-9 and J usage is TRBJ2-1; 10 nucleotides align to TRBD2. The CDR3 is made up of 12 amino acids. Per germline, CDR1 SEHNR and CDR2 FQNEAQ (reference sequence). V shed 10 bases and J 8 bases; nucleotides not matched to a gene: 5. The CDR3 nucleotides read TGTGCCACCCCCAGCGGGAGGGATGAGCAGTTCTTC. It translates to CATPSGRDEQFF. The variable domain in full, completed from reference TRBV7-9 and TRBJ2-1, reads DTGVSQNPRHKITKRGQNVTFRCDPISEHNRLYWYRQTLGQGPEFLTYFQNEAQLEKSRLLSDRFSAERPKGSFSTLEIQRTEQGDSAMYLCATPSGRDEQFFGPGTRLTVL.

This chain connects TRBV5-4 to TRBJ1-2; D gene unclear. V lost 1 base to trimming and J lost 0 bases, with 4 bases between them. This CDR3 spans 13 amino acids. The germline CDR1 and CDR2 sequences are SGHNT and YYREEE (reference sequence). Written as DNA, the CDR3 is TGTGCCAGCAGCTTGCGAGCTAACTATGGCTACACCTTC. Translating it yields CASSLRANYGYTF.